This TCR beta chain was profiled in a study of neurological immune-mediated disorders. Study background: Within the group of about 35 multiple sclerosis patients, roughly 31 were relapsing-remitting, while 3 were secondary progressive.

The cDNA was synthesized by means of template-switch 5'RACE, which was carried out with 10-nucleotide random UMIs. One entry per CDR3 protein, called by TCRdb with MiXCR from the 5' RACE reads. Of around 53,000 distinct CDR3 sequences listed, over 4% are singletons. The CDR3 is made up of 15 amino acids. Per the germline V gene, CDR1 is KGHSH and CDR2 is LQKENI. Deletions cut 3 bases from V and 0 bases from J, with 9 bases between. This clonotype appeared many times. The antigen is not known. Overall study findings and caveats: Neither clinical nor MRI features were associated with the multiple sclerosis repertoire cluster. HTLV-1-associated myelopathy showed the most TCR clonal expansion; multiple sclerosis the least, below healthy controls.

Input material: PBMCs. This receptor was taken from a man in his forties or fifties with multiple sclerosis. The rearrangement uses TRBV18 and TRBJ2-4, with unresolved D. Here the CDR3 reads CASSPPSVAKNIQYF. CDR3 coding DNA: TGTGCCAGCTCACCTCCCTCGGTAGCCAAAAACATTCAGTACTTC.